The 21 T cell receptor beta chains given below trace back to one sample, sequenced in a study of blood T cell repertoires in COVID-19. The assay was immunoSEQ multiplex PCR, and TCRdb's table has in-frame clones only and misses some. The data hold 150,000 to 250,000 clones, with roughly 82% observed a single time. Sample: PBMCs or T cells enriched from blood (not recorded which). All receptors derive from a middle-aged man who had recovered from COVID-19.

The chain is built from TRBV7-9 and TRBJ2-5; weak D call: TRBD2 (5 bases). Trimming removed 5 bases from V and 5 bases from J, with 18 bases in between. Germline loops: CDR1 SEHNR, CDR2 FQNEAQ (reference sequence). This CDR3 region has 15 residues. The chain's CDR3 is CASSGRGLVTETQYF. CDR3 sequence (DNA): TGTGCCAGCAGCGGTAGAGGGCTAGTTACCGAGACCCAGTACTTC.

The chain combines TRBV14 with TRBJ1-1; 10 nucleotides align to TRBD1. The J segment lost 7 bases and the V segment lost 4 bases, leaving 9 bases of the junction unmatched. CDR1 SGHDN and CDR2 FVKESK come from the germline V gene. CDR3 length: 15 residues. CDR3 coding DNA: TGTGCCAGCAGCCCACGGGACAGGGGATGGGGTGAAGCTTTCTTT. Its protein is CASSPRDRGWGEAFF.

J is TRBJ2-1 and V is TRBV5-1; no reliable D call. Trimming stripped 4 bases from V and 6 bases from J, with 17 bases between. Germline assignment: CDR1 SGHRS and CDR2 YFSETQ. The CDR3 is made up of 15 amino acids. CDR3 sequence reads: CASSQLSLRGNEQFF. The CDR3, as DNA: TGCGCCAGCAGCCAACTTAGCCTCCGAGGCAATGAGCAGTTCTTC.

The V call is TRBV19, the J call TRBJ2-3, with D perhaps matching TRBD1 (6 bases). V was trimmed by 5 bases and J by 0 bases, leaving 15 bases between them. Germline loops: CDR1 LNHDA, CDR2 SQIVND (reference sequence). The CDR3 runs to 16 residues. The CDR3 here is CASSEGPGESTDTQYF. In DNA form, the CDR3 reads TGTGCCAGTAGTGAAGGGCCAGGGGAGAGCACAGATACGCAGTATTTT.

The gene calls are TRBV28 and TRBJ1-1, with 7 bases fitting TRBD1. Looked up from germline, CDR1 is MDHEN and CDR2 is SYDVKM. J gave up 3 bases and V 7 bases, and 5 bases lay outside the gene matches. The CDR3 contains 13 residues. DNA of the CDR3: TGTGCCAGCACCTTCGACAGGGACACTGAAGCTTTCTTT. Translation: CASTFDRDTEAFF.

The chain couples TRBV3-1 (or the pseudogene TRBV3-2) to TRBJ2-5; D possibly corresponds to TRBD2 (5 bases). From germline, CDR1 is LGHDT and CDR2 YNNKEL (reference sequence). The germline V and J ends were trimmed by 5 bases and 2 bases, with 12 bases remaining between them. This CDR3 has 14 amino acids. CDR3 amino acids: CASSITRSQETQYF. The CDR3 DNA reads TGTGCCAGCAGCATTACTAGGTCACAAGAGACCCAGTACTTC.

The sample holds a few counts of this clone. The chain has TRBV18 and TRBJ2-7, with TRBD1 matching 7 bases. The V and J ends lost 5 bases and 1 base, in that order; junction bases with no gene match: 8. The germline V gene encodes CDR1 KGHSH and CDR2 LQKENI. This CDR3 comprises 15 residues. The CDR3 DNA reads TGTGCCAGCTCAACAGGGGCCGGACCTTCCTACGAGCAGTACTTC. Translation gives CASSTGAGPSYEQYF. The whole variable domain, filled in from reference TRBV18 and TRBJ2-7, reads NAGVMQNPRHLVRRRGQEARLRCSPMKGHSHVYWYRQLPEEGLKFMVYLQKENIIDESGMPKERFSAEFPKEGPSILRIQQVVRGDSAAYFCASSTGAGPSYEQYFGPGTRLTVT.

The chain joins TRBV4-2 to TRBJ2-1; 11 nucleotides line up with TRBD2. Germline CDR1 LGHNA, CDR2 YNFKEQ. The CDR3 sequence is 21 residues long. Trimming cost V 4 bases and J 7 bases; bases outside gene matches: 24. CDR3 sequence: CASSLVLLAGEGLPPGNEQFF. The CDR3, as DNA: TGTGCCAGCAGCCTTGTATTACTAGCGGGAGAAGGCCTCCCTCCTGGAAATGAGCAGTTCTTC.

The chain couples TRBV9 to TRBJ1-1; 8 nucleotides match TRBD1. The CDR3 totals 15 residues. With V trimmed by 4 bases and J by 0 bases, 5 bases remained unmatched. Germline CDR1 SGDLS, CDR2 YYNGEE. DNA of the CDR3: TGTGCCAGCAGCACAGGGACAGGAGTGAACACTGAAGCTTTCTTT. This gives the protein CASSTGTGVNTEAFF.

This clone was observed once. The genes are TRBV24-1 and TRBJ1-3, with D unclear. Germline V gives CDR1 KGHDR, CDR2 SFDVKD. There are 13 residues in the CDR3. Trimming removed 6 bases at V and 6 bases at J, with 11 bases between. For the CDR3, the DNA is TGTGCCACCAGTTTGGCGGGAGAAAACACCATATATTTT. Encoded protein: CATSLAGENTIYF.

For this clone: Other nucleotide sequences in the sample specify the same CDR3. This rearrangement joins TRBV7-9 to TRBJ1-1; 7 positions agree with TRBD1. J gave up 0 bases and V 4 bases, and 2 bases lay outside the gene matches. CDR3 size: 14 residues. Germline-derived CDR1 and CDR2 are SEHNR and FQNEAQ (reference sequence). As DNA, the CDR3 is TGTGCCAGCAGCTCGGGACAGCTGAACACTGAAGCTTTCTTT. Protein product: CASSSGQLNTEAFF. The whole variable domain, filled in from reference TRBV7-9 and TRBJ1-1, reads DTGVSQNPRHKITKRGQNVTFRCDPISEHNRLYWYRQTLGQGPEFLTYFQNEAQLEKSRLLSDRFSAERPKGSFSTLEIQRTEQGDSAMYLCASSSGQLNTEAFFGQGTRLTVV.

This chain uses TRBV11-2 with TRBJ1-3, with a weak D call TRBD1 (5 bases). Deletions cut 5 bases from V and 1 base from J, with 18 bases between. CDR1 and CDR2 from the germline V gene are SGHAT and FQNNGV. CDR3 length: 17 residues. The CDR3 loop reads CASSPIWGGRSGNTIYF. CDR3 DNA: TGTGCCAGCAGCCCGATATGGGGCGGTAGGTCTGGAAACACCATATATTTT.

The genes are TRBV5-1 and TRBJ1-3; D is possibly TRBD1 (5 bases). This CDR3 has 15 amino acids. Trimming shortened V by 0 bases and J by 2 bases, and 9 bases separated the two germline ends. Germline loops: CDR1 SGHRS, CDR2 YFSETQ. In DNA, the CDR3 is TGCGCCAGCAGCTTGGCCCAGGGAACTGGAAACACCATATATTTT. Translating gives CASSLAQGTGNTIYF.

V is TRBV6-5 and J is TRBJ1-6, with D maybe TRBD1 (6 bases). Germline values: CDR1 MNHEY, CDR2 SVGAGI. The V end lost 3 bases, the J end lost 9 bases, and 9 bases lay between the germline ends. The CDR3 loop spans 13 amino acids. CDR3 sequence (DNA): TGTGCCAGCAGTTATGAGGGGGTTTCACCCCTCCACTTT. Protein: CASSYEGVSPLHF.

This clone was detected only once. The chain couples TRBV10-3 to TRBJ1-4; 7 bases fit TRBD1. The CDR3 extends over 14 amino acids. Losses at the gene ends were 6 bases for V and 4 bases for J; bases not matched to a gene: 5. Germline CDR1 ENHRY, CDR2 SYGVKD. In DNA, the CDR3 is TGTGCCATCAGATCCGGGACAGATAATGAAAAACTGTTTTTT. This gives the protein CAIRSGTDNEKLFF.

This clone has just one count. This chain joins TRBV28 and TRBJ1-6; D unresolved. Germline V gene lookup returns CDR1 MDHEN and CDR2 SYDVKM. V was trimmed by 2 bases and J by 6 bases, leaving 14 bases between them. The CDR3 extends over 16 amino acids. In DNA, the CDR3 is TGTGCCAGCAGTTTACGGACTTGGCATGGTAATTCACCCCTCCACTTT. It specifies CASSLRTWHGNSPLHF.

A single count supports this clone. The chain is built from TRBV5-6 and TRBJ2-7, with 7 bases fitting TRBD1. Germline V gene data show CDR1 as SGHDT and CDR2 as YYEEEE. After removal of 6 bases from V and 3 bases from J, the junction contained 15 bases not matched to a gene. CDR3 length: 16 residues. The CDR3 DNA follows: TGTGCCAGCACTTCCTTCGTACCGGGACAGCGCTACGAGCAGTACTTC. As protein: CASTSFVPGQRYEQYF.

The gene calls are TRBV19 and TRBJ2-7, with D possibly matching TRBD2 (5 bases). This CDR3 is 14 amino acids long. V lost 0 bases to trimming and J lost 2 bases, with 8 bases between them. CDR1 and CDR2 (germline): LNHDA, SQIVND (reference sequence). DNA for the CDR3: TGTGCCAGTAGTATAGACGGGGAGACCTACGAGCAGTACGTC. Encoded protein: CASSIDGETYEQYV.

The chain recombines TRBV10-3 with TRBJ1-4; the D gene is possibly TRBD1 (5 bases). In germline, CDR1 is ENHRY, CDR2 SYGVKD. Trimming took 6 bases from V and 13 from J, leaving 15 bases between them. This CDR3 is built from 12 residues. DNA for the CDR3: TGTGCCATCAGCGACGCTTCGCAGGGACTGTTTTTT. Translated, it gives CAISDASQGLFF.

The chain employs TRBV4-3 and TRBJ1-3, with TRBD1 as a possible D gene (6 bases). Germline loops: CDR1 LGHNA, CDR2 YSLEER. The CDR3 length is 16 residues. V shed 3 bases and J shed 0 bases, with 12 bases lying between them. The chain's CDR3 is CASSHYRVDSGNTIYF. The CDR3 DNA reads as TGCGCCAGCAGCCACTACAGGGTTGACTCTGGAAACACCATATATTTT.

This chain joins TRBV7-9 and TRBJ2-1; D is possibly TRBD2 (6 bases). Deletions cut 6 bases from V and 9 bases from J, with 6 bases between. Germline loops: CDR1 SEHNR, CDR2 FQNEAQ (reference sequence). The CDR3 covers 10 residues. CDR3 in amino acids: CASRGGEQFF. The CDR3 DNA follows: TGTGCCAGCAGGGGAGGTGAGCAGTTCTTC.